This T cell receptor beta chain was recorded in a study of shared clonotypes between healthy human individuals. Study-wide findings and caveats: Non-shared clonotypes showed lower generation probabilities than clonotypes common to all four donors. Richness estimates generally favored naive over memory subsets.

Donors had no recently reported acute infections or vaccinations and were HIV-negative. Profiling relied on immunoSEQ multiplex PCR, and the TCRdb table lists in-frame clones only, not all of them. This sample has approximately 2.3 million clones, with approximately 95% found just once. Comments on this clone: Its antigen is not known.

Trimming pared 5 bases from V and 7 bases from J, leaving 18 bases between. Germline V gene sequence: CDR1 WNHNN, CDR2 SYGVQD (reference sequence). This CDR3 comprises 14 residues. The sequence was obtained from a young man in good health. Some clones in this sample may be carry-over from other donors' samples. The gene calls are TRBV10-1 and TRBJ2-7; D not certain. The material sequenced was naive CD4+ T cells from PBMCs. Specified subset: CD45RA+ positively selected. The CDR3 is CASSRTPGVEEQYF. DNA of the CDR3: TGCGCCAGCAGTCGAACACCGGGCGTGGAGGAGCAGTACTTC.